This TCR beta chain was profiled in a study of blood T cell repertoires in COVID-19. The wider study: Samples came from the United States, Italy and Spain, spanning acute and convalescent COVID-19. Nucleic acid was either cDNA or gDNA, and it came from T cells, B-cell-depleted T cells, or PBMCs.

Original processing notes: Amplification from reference gene primers served as the basis for estimated nucleated cell counts. Method: immunoSEQ multiplex PCR; TCRdb's copy keeps in-frame clones and lacks some. V, J and clone size are taken as reported in that table, and D and trimming were inferred from the DNA itself. The table records about 260,000 clones, about 81% of them present only once. Looked up from germline, CDR1 is LNHDA and CDR2 is SQIVND (reference sequence). With 3 bases removed from V and 5 bases from J, the gap between germline ends came to 8 bases. The CDR3 contains 13 residues. The clonotype was recovered from a man aged 25-45 years with acute COVID-19. This chain uses TRBV19 with TRBJ1-5; D remains ambiguous. Sequencing used PBMCs or T cells enriched from blood (not recorded which). CDR3 in amino acids: CASSIRGHQPQHF. The CDR3 coding sequence is TGTGCCAGTAGTATCAGAGGGCATCAGCCCCAGCATTTT.